The 2 T cell receptor beta chains in this list originate from one sample, sequenced in a study of technical replicates of blood from a handful of donors. Assay used: immunoSEQ multiplex PCR; TCRdb lists only in-frame clones, some missing. Seen here are 67,000 or so clones, around 95% observed once, and the top ten hold 0.24%. Sample: T cells isolated from PBMCs. All receptors derive from a human donor in good health.

The V gene is TRBV6-5, the J gene TRBJ2-7; D is undetermined. V gave up 5 bases and J gave up 2 bases, with 13 bases separating them. The CDR3 length is 14 residues. Germline V CDR1 and CDR2: MNHEY, SVGAGI. This chain's CDR3 is CASSTSVSTYEQYF. In DNA, the CDR3 is TGTGCCAGCAGTACCTCGGTTAGCACCTACGAGCAGTACTTC.

J is TRBJ1-1 and V is TRBV6-4; 7 nucleotides match TRBD1. CDR3 size: 14 residues. Unmatched junction bases numbered 8, after V lost 5 bases and J lost 5 bases. Germline V lookup: CDR1 MRHNA, CDR2 SNTAGT. This CDR3 is CASSSDRVGTEAFF. The CDR3 DNA reads TGTGCCAGCAGTTCAGACAGGGTCGGGACTGAAGCTTTCTTT.